This T cell receptor beta chain came from a study of blood T cell repertoires in COVID-19. The method was immunoSEQ multiplex PCR; TCRdb's version includes in-frame clones alone and lacks a portion of them. The data show approximately 310,000 clones, 85% seen once. The CDR3 consists of 13 residues. V lost 6 bases and J lost 3, with 11 bases in between. Per the germline V gene, CDR1 is LNHDA and CDR2 is SQIVND (reference sequence). Cohorts were determined from participant-reported clinical history. A PCR-confirmed or clinician-diagnosed COVID-19 case had contacted exposed participants within 2 weeks of entry.

The source of this sequence is a woman aged 25 to 39 who had been exposed to COVID-19. Sequencing input: PBMCs or T cells enriched from blood (not recorded which). The V gene is TRBV19, the J gene TRBJ1-1; no clear D gene. As DNA, the CDR3 is TGTGCCAGTAGCCAAGGGAGTCACACTGAAGCTTTCTTT. Translation: CASSQGSHTEAFF.